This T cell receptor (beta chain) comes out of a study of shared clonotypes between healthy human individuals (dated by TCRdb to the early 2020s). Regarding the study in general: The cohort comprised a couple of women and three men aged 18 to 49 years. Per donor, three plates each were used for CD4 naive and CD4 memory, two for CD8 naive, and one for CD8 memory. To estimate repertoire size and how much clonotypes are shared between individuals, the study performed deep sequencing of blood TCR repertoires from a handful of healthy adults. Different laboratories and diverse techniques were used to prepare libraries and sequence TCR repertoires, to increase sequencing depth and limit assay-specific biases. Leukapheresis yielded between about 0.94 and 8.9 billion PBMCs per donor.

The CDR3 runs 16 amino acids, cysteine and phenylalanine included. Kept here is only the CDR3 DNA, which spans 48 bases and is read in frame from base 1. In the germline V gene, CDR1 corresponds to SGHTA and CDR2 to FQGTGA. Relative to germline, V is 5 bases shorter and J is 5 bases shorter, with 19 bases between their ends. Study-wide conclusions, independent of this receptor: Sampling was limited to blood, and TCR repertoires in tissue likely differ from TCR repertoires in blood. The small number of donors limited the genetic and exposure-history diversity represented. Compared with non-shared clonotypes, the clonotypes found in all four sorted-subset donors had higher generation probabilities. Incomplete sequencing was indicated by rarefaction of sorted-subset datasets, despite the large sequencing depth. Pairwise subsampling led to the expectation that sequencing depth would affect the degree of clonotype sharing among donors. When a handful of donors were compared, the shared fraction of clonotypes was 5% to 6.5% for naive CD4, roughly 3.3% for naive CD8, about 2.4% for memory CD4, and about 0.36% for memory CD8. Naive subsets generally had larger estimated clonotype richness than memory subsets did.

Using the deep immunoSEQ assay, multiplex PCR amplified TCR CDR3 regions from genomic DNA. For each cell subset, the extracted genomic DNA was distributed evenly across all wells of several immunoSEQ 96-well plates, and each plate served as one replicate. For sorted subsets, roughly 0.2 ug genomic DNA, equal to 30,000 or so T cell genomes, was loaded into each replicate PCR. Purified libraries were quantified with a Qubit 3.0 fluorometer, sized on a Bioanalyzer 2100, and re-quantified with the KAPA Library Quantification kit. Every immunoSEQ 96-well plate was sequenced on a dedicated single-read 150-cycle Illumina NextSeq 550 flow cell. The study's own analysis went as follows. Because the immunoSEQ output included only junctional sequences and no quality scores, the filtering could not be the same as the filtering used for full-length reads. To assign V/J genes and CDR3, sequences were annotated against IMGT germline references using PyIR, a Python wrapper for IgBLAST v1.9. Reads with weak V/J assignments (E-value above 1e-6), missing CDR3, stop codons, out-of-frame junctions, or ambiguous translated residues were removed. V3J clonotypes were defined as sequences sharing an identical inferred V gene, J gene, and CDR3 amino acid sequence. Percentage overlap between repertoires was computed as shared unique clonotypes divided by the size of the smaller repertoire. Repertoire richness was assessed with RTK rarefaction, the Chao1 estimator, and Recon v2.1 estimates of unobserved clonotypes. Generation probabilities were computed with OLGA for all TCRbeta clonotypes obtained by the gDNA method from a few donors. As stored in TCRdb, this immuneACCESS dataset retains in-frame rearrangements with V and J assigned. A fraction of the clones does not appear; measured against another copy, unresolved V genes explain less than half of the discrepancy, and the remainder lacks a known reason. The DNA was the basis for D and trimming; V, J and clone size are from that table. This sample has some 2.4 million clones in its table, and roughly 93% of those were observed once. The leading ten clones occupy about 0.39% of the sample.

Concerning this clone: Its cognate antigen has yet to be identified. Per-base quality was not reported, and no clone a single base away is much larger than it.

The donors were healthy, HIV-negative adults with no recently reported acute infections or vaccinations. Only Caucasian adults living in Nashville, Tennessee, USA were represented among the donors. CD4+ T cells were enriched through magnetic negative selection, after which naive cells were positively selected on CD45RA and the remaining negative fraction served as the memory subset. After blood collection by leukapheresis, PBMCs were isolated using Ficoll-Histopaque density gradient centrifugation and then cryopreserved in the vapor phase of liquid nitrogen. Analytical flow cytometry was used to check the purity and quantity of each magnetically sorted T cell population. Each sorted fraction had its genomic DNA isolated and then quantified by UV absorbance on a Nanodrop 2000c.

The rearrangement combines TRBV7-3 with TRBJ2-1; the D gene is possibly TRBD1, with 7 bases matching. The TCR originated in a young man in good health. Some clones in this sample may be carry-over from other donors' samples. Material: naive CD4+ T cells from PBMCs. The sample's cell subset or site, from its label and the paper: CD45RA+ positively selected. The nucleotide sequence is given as TGTGCCAGCAGCCCAGGGGGGCTAGGTTACCACAATGAGCAGTTCTTC. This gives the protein CASSPGGLGYHNEQFF.